This TCR beta chain was identified in a study of liver allograft versus peripheral blood T cells. For the study at large: Transplanted-liver and recipient peripheral blood T cell receptor repertoires were compared.

Whole-study findings and limits: According to reports, the T cell receptor repertoires inside liver allografts differed from those in peripheral blood.

CDR3 size: 17 residues. Germline lookup yields CDR1 MNHEY and CDR2 SVGEGT. The trim removed 2 bases at V and 3 bases at J, leaving 12 bases unmatched. TCRdb independently ran MiXCR on the reads; one entry per CDR3 protein. The sample consists of about 9,200 distinct CDR3 sequences, about 24% of them appearing once. By frequency in the sample, this clonotype is medium-sized. The target antigen is unknown. The chain joins TRBV6-2 or TRBV6-3 to TRBJ1-2; 7 bases match TRBD1. The sequence came from a human patient who had a liver transplant. The graft donor may be the source of some T cells. The CDR3 coding sequence is TGTGCCAGCAGTTACCCCGGGAACAGGGGTAATTACTATGGCTACACCTTC. Its translation is CASSYPGNRGNYYGYTF.